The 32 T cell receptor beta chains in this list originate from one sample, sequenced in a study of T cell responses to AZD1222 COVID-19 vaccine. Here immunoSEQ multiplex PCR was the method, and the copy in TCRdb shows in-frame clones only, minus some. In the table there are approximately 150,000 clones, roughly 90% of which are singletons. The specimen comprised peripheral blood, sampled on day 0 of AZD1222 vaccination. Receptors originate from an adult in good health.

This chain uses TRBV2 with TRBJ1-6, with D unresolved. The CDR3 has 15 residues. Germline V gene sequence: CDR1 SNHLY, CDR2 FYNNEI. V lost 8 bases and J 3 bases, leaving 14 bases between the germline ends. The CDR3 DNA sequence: TGTGCCAGCCGTTTGTCTGCGATCTATAATTCACCCCTCCACTTT. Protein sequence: CASRLSAIYNSPLHF.

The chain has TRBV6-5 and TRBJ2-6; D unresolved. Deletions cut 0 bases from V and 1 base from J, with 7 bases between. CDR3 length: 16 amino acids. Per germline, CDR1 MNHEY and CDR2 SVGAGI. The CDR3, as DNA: TGTGCCAGCAGTTACTCCGGTGGGTCTGGGGCCAACGTCCTGACTTTC. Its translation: CASSYSGGSGANVLTF.

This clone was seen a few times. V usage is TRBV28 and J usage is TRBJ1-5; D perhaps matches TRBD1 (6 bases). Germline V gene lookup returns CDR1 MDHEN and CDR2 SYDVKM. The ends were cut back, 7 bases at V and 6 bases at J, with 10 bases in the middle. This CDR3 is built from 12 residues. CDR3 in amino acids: CASTTGRQPQHF. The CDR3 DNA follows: TGTGCCAGCACAACAGGGCGTCAGCCCCAGCATTTT.

The CDR3: CASSQDHFTSGNTIYF. DNA for the CDR3: TGCGCCAGCAGCCAAGATCACTTCACCTCTGGAAACACCATATATTTT. The V call is TRBV4-1, the J call TRBJ1-3, with D unclear. The CDR3 has 16 amino acids. The germline V gene has CDR1 MGHRA and CDR2 YSYEKL. Trimming took 0 bases from V and 0 from J, leaving 9 bases between them.

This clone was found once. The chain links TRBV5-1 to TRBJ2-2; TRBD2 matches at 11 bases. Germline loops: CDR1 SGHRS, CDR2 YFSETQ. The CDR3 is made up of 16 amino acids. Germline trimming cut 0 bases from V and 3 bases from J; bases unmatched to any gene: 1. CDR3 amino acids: CASSLASGGYTGELFF. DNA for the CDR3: TGCGCCAGCAGCTTGGCTAGCGGGGGGTACACCGGGGAGCTGTTTTTT. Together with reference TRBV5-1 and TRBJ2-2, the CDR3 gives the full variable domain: KAGVTQTPRYLIKTRGQQVTLSCSPISGHRSVSWYQQTPGQGLQFLFEYFSETQRNKGNFPGRFSGRQFSNSRSEMNVSTLELGDSALYLCASSLASGGYTGELFFGEGSRLTVL.

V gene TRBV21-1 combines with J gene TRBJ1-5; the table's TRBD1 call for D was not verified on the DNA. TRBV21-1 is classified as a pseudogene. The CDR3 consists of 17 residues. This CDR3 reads CASSKGNRGRGLQPQHF. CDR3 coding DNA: TGTGCCAGCAGCAAAGGAAACAGGGGCCGGGGGCTACAGCCCCAGCATTTT.

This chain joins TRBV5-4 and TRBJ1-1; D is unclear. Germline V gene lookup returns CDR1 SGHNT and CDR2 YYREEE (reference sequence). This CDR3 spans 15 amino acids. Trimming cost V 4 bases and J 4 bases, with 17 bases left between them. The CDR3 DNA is TGTGCCAGCAGCCCCTCCTGGGGATTCGTCACTGAAGCTTTCTTT. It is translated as CASSPSWGFVTEAFF. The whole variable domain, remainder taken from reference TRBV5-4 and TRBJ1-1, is ETGVTQSPTHLIKTRGQQVTLRCSSQSGHNTVSWYQQALGQGPQFIFQYYREEENGRGNFPPRFSGLQFPNYSSELNVNALELDDSALYLCASSPSWGFVTEAFFGQGTRLTVV.

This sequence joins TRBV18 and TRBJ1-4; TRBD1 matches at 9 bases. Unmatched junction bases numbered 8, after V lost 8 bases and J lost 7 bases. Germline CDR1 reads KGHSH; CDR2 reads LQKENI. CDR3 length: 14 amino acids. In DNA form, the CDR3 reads TGTGCCAGCGCCCCGGGGACAGGGCCTGAAAAACTGTTTTTT. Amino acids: CASAPGTGPEKLFF.

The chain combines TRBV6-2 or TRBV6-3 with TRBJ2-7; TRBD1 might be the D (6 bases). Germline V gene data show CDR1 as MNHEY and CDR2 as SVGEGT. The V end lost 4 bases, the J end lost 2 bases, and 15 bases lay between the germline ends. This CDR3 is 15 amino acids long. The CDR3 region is CASSLQGAVPYEQYF. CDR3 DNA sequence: TGTGCCAGCAGTTTACAGGGAGCCGTTCCCTACGAGCAGTACTTC.

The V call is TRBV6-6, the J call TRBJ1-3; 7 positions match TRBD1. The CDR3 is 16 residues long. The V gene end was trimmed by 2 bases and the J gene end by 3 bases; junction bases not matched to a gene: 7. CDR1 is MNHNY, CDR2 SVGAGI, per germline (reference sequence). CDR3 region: CASSYILTGVGNTIYF. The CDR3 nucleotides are TGTGCCAGCAGTTACATCCTCACAGGGGTTGGAAACACCATATATTTT.

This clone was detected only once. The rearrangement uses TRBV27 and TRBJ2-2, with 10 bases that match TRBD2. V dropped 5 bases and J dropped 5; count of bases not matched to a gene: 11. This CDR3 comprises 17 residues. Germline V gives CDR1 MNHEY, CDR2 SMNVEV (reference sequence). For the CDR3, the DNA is TGTGCCAGCAGTCCCAGGGGGAGCGGGAGGGGGACCGGGGAGCTGTTTTTT. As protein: CASSPRGSGRGTGELFF.

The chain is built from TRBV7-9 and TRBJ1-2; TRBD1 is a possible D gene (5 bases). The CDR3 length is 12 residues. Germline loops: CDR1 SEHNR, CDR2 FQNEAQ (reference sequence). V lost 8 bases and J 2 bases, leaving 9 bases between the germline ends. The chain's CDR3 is CASAGGNYGYTF. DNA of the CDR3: TGTGCCAGCGCGGGGGGGAACTATGGCTACACCTTC.

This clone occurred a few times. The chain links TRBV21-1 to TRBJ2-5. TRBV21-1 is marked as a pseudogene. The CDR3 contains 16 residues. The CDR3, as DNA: TGTGCCAGCAGCAGGTTAGGGCAGGCCTCCCAAGAGACCCAGTACTTC. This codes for CASSRLGQASQETQYF.

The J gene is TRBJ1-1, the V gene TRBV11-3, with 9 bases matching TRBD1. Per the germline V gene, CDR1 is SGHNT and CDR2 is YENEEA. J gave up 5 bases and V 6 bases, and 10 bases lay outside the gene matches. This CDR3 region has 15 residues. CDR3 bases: TGTGCCAGCAGTCGCATACAGGGGGCGCGAACTGAAGCTTTCTTT. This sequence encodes CASSRIQGARTEAFF.

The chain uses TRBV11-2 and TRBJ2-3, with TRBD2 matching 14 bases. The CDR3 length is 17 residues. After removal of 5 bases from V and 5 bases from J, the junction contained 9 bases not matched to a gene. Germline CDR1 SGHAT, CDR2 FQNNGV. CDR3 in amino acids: CASSPRLAGGPLDTQYF. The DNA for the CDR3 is TGTGCCAGCAGCCCACGACTAGCGGGGGGGCCGTTAGATACGCAGTATTTT.

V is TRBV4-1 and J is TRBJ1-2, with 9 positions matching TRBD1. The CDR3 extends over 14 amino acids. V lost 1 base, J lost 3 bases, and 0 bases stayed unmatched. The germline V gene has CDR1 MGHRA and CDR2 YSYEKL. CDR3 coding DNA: TGCGCCAGCAGCCAAGGGGACAGGGACTATGGCTACACCTTC. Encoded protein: CASSQGDRDYGYTF.

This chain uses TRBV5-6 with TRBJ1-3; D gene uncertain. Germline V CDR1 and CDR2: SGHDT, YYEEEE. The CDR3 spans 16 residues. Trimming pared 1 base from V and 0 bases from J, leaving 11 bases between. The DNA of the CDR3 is TGTGCCAGCAGCTTGCTTGGGGTCCACTCTGGAAACACCATATATTTT. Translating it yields CASSLLGVHSGNTIYF.

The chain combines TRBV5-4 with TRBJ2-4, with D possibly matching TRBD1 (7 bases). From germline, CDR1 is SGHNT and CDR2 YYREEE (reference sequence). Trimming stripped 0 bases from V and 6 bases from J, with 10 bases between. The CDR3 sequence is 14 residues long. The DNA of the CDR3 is TGTGCCAGCAGCTTGGGACAGGGAGGAAACATTCAGTACTTC. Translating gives CASSLGQGGNIQYF.

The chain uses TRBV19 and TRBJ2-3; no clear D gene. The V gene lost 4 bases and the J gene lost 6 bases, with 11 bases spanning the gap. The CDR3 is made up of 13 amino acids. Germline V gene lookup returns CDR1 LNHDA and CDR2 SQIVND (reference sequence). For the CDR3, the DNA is TGTGCCAGTAGTACGCTTACTTCCGATACGCAGTATTTT. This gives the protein CASSTLTSDTQYF.

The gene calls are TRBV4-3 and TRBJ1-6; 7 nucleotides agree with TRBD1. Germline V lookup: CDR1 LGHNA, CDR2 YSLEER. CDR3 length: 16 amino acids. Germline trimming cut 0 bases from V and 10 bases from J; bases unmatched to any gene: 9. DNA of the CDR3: TGCGCCAGCAGCCAAGATATAGGGACAGTGGGATCACCCCTCCACTTT. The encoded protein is CASSQDIGTVGSPLHF.

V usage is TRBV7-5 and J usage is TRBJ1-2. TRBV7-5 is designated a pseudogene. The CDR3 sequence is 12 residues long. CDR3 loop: CARSLKGFGYTF. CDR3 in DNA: TGTGCCAGAAGCTTGAAGGGATTCGGCTACACCTTC.

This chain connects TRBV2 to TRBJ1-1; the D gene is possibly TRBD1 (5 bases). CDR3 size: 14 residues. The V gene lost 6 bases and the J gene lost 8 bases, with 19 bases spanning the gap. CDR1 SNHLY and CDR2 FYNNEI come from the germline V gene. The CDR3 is CASSSSTAKTEAFF. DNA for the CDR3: TGTGCCAGCAGCTCGTCGACAGCGAAAACAGAAGCTTTCTTT.

The CDR3 is CAIKGPQGEQYF. In nucleotides, the CDR3 is TGTGCCATCAAGGGCCCCCAGGGCGAGCAGTACTTC. The J gene is TRBJ2-7, the V gene TRBV10-3; D is possibly TRBD1 (5 bases). Germline assignment: CDR1 ENHRY and CDR2 SYGVKD. The CDR3 loop spans 12 amino acids. The V end was cut by 7 bases, the J end by 6 bases, with 13 bases between.

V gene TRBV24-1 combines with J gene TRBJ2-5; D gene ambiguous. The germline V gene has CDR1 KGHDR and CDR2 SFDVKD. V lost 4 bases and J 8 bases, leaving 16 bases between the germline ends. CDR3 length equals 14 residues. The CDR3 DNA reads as TGTGCCACCAGTGAGCCAGAAGTACAAGGAACCCAGTACTTC. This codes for CATSEPEVQGTQYF.

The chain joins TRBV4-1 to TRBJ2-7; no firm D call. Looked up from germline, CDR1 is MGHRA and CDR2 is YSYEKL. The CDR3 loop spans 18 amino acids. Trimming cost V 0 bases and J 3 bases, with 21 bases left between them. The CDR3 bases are TGCGCCAGCAGCCAAGATCCCAAACACCCAGAAAGAGTCTACGAGCAGTACTTC. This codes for CASSQDPKHPERVYEQYF.

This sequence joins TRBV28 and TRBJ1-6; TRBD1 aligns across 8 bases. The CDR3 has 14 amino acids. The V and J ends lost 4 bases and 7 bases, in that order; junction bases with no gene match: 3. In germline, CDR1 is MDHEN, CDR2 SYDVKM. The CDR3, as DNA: TGTGCCAGCAGTTCGGACAGGGACAATTCACCCCTCCACTTT. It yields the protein CASSSDRDNSPLHF.

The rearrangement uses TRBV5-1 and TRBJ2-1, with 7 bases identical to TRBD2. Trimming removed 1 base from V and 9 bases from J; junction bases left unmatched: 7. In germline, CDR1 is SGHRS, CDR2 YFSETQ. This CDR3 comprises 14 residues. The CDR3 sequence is CASSLLDPGGEQFF. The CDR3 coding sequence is TGCGCCAGCAGCTTGTTGGACCCGGGAGGTGAGCAGTTCTTC.

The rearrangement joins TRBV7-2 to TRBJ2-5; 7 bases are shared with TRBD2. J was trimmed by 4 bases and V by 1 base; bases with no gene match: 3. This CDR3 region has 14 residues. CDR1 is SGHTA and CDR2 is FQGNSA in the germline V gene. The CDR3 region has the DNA TGTGCCAGCAGCTTAGGGGTAGCGGGAGAGACCCAGTACTTC. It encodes CASSLGVAGETQYF.

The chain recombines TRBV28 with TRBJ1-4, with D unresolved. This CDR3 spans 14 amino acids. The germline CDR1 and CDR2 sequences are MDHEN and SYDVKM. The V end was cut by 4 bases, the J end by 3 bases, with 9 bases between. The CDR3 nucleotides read TGTGCCAGCAGTTGGCTAAGCCCTAATGAAAAACTGTTTTTT. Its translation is CASSWLSPNEKLFF.

CDR3 DNA: TGTGCCAGCAGCCCACACAGGAGAGCTAACTATGGCTACACCTTC. Its translation: CASSPHRRANYGYTF. The chain carries TRBV7-9 and TRBJ1-2, with D possibly matching TRBD1 (5 bases). The germline V gene encodes CDR1 SEHNR and CDR2 FQNEAQ (reference sequence). The V gene lost 5 bases and the J gene lost 0 bases, with 13 bases spanning the gap. The CDR3 has 15 amino acids.

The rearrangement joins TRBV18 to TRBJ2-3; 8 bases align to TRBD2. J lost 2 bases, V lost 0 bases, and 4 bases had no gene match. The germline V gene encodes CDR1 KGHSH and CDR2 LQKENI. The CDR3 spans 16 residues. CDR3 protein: CASSPPSGGHTDTQYF. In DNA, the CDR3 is TGTGCCAGCTCACCACCAAGCGGGGGTCACACAGATACGCAGTATTTT.

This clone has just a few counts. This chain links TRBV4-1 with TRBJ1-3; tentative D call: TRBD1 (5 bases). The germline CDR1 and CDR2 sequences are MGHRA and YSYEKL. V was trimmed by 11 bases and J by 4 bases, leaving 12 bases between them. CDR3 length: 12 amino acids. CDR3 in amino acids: CASAGSGNTIYF. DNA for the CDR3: TGCGCCTCCGCAGGGAGCGGAAACACCATATATTTT.